This TCR beta chain is drawn from a study of vaccination effects on CD4 cells after COVID-19. Study in general: With approximately 9.6 ug/ml peptides and around 9.6 IU/ml IL-2, some 2 million PBMC per well were cultured.

Remarks on this clone: Its specificity is unknown.

The CDR3 runs to 16 residues. CD4+ T cells were isolated after nine to ten days of culture. Two-dose vaccination with either BNT162b2 or mRNA-1273 was given to the participants. Assay: immunoSEQ multiplex PCR; the TCRdb copy retains only in-frame clones and omits some. Of fewer than 55,000 clones in the sample, less than 85% were seen once. This clonotype originated in a human donor who received a COVID-19 vaccine. This chain connects TRBV21-1 to TRBJ2-2; TRBD1, the D gene given by the table, was not confirmed from the DNA. TRBV21-1 is a known pseudogene. Specimen: CD4+ T cells from PBMCs cultured without peptide, collected after COVID-19 vaccination. The CDR3 reads CASSKELVQGSRELFF. The CDR3 bases are TGTGCCAGCAGCAAAGAGTTAGTACAGGGAAGCCGGGAGCTGTTTTTT.